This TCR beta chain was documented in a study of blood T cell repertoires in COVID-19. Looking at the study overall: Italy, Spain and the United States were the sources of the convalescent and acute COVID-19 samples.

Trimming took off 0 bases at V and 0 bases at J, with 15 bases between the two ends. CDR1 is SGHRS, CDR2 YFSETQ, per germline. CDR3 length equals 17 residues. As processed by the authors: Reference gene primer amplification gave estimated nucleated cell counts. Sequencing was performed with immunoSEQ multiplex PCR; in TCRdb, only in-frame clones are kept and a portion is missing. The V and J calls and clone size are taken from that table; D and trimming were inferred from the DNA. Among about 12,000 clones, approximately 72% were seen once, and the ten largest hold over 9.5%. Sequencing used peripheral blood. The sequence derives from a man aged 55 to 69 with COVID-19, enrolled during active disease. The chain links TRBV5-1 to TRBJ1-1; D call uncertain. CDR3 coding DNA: TGCGCCAGCAGCTTGGCGGTCCCTTTTACCATGAACACTGAAGCTTTCTTT. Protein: CASSLAVPFTMNTEAFF.